One and the same sample provided the 20 T cell receptor beta chains below, sequenced in a study of T cells in Graves' hyperthyroidism and ophthalmopathy. TCR beta CDR3 regions were amplified from RNA. During a first-round RT-PCR of the TCR CDR3, the HTBI primer set was used. TCRdb ran MiXCR on the multiplex PCR reads and lists one entry per CDR3 protein. The sample lists about 700,000 distinct CDR3 sequences, 12% to 15% seen once, with 9.5% to 13% in the top ten. Sequencing was performed on blood. These receptors all stem from a woman aged 18-29 years with Graves' hyperthyroidism.

In its sample, this clonotype was seen a few times. The V and J genes are TRBV28 and TRBJ2-1, with 9 bases aligning to TRBD2. The CDR3 is 17 residues long. Germline assignment: CDR1 MDHEN and CDR2 SYDVKM. The junction had 13 bases not matched to a gene; V was cut back by 3 bases and J by 7 bases. CDR3 DNA sequence: TGTGCCAGCAGTTTGGCCCGCTTAGCGGGAGCCCGGAATGAGCAGTTCTTC. This gives the protein CASSLARLAGARNEQFF.

In its sample, this clonotype was seen many times. The chain joins TRBV11-3 to TRBJ2-1, with 11 bases fitting TRBD2. Trimming took 4 bases from V and 5 from J; bases not matched to a gene: 10. Germline lookup yields CDR1 SGHNT and CDR2 YENEEA. This CDR3 comprises 17 residues. This chain's CDR3 is CASSSRTLAGGDNEQFF. CDR3 nucleotide sequence: TGTGCCAGCAGCTCCAGAACCCTAGCGGGAGGTGACAATGAGCAGTTCTTC.

This clonotype occurred a few times. V gene TRBV18 combines with J gene TRBJ2-1; 8 bases are a match to TRBD2. V was pared by 6 bases and J by 10 bases, with 8 bases of the junction left unmatched. Per the germline V gene, CDR1 is KGHSH and CDR2 is LQKENI. The CDR3 consists of 13 residues. The CDR3 bases are TGTGCCAGCTCTCTTAGCGGACTAGCAGAGCAGTTCTTC. Encoded protein: CASSLSGLAEQFF.

This chain joins TRBV6-2 or TRBV6-3 and TRBJ2-1; D gene uncertain. Germline CDR1 is MNHEY and CDR2 is SVGEGT. Deletions cut 0 bases from V and 6 bases from J, with 12 bases between. CDR3 size: 15 residues. CDR3 in amino acids: CASSYSPLGLNEQFF. For the CDR3, the DNA is TGTGCCAGCAGTTACTCACCCTTGGGTCTCAATGAGCAGTTCTTC.

This clonotype has at least ten counts. The chain uses TRBV13 and TRBJ2-1; the match to TRBD2 covers 7 bases. Germline-derived CDR1 and CDR2 are PRHDT and FYEKMQ (reference sequence). The CDR3 has 17 amino acids. After removal of 5 bases from V and 0 bases from J, the junction contained 10 bases not matched to a gene. The CDR3 loop reads CASSVTGTTSSYNEQFF. Written as DNA, the CDR3 is TGTGCCAGCAGCGTTACCGGGACTACGAGCTCCTACAATGAGCAGTTCTTC.

This clonotype was counted at least ten times. The chain has TRBV20-1 and TRBJ1-1; possible D gene TRBD1, 5 bases. CDR1 is DFQATT, CDR2 SNEGSKA, per germline (reference sequence). This CDR3 has 13 residues. V shed 6 bases and J shed 3 bases, with 14 bases lying between them. DNA of the CDR3: TGCAGTGCGATCCTGACAGTAGACACTGAAGCTTTCTTT. Its translation is CSAILTVDTEAFF.

This clonotype was observed a handful of times. The chain has TRBV12-3 or TRBV12-4 and TRBJ2-1; 8 bases fit TRBD2. CDR3 length: 17 amino acids. After removal of 4 bases from V and 2 bases from J, the junction contained 10 bases not matched to a gene. The CDR3 DNA reads as TGTGCCAGCAGTTCGGGGGGGCGGGGGTTAACCTACAATGAGCAGTTCTTC. Encoded protein: CASSSGGRGLTYNEQFF.

This clonotype was seen repeatedly, ten times or more. V is TRBV20-1 and J is TRBJ1-5, with a weak D call TRBD1 (5 bases). CDR3 length: 16 residues. The germline V gene encodes CDR1 DFQATT and CDR2 SNEGSKA (reference sequence). Trimming left V 6 bases short and J 0 bases short, with 18 bases between. The CDR3 nucleotides are TGCAGTGCCTTCGGGGGGGGGAGTCCTAGCAATCAGCCCCAGCATTTT. Amino acid sequence: CSAFGGGSPSNQPQHF.

Worth noting for this clonotype: This may stem from a read error, because a much larger clone lies one nucleotide away. The genes are TRBV7-8 and TRBJ2-1; 9 bases align to TRBD2. Germline lookup yields CDR1 SGHVS and CDR2 FQNEAQ. This CDR3 has 16 residues. DNA for the CDR3: TGTGTCAGCAGCTTAGGCGGGAGGGCACCCAGCAATGAGCAGTTCTTC. Translation gives CVSSLGGRAPSNEQFF.

The chain carries TRBV15 and TRBJ1-4; TRBD1 aligns across 7 bases. In germline, CDR1 is LNHNV, CDR2 YYDKDF (reference sequence). J was trimmed by 6 bases and V by 2 bases; bases with no gene match: 6. The CDR3 sequence is 15 residues long. The CDR3 spells CATSRLGQVDEKLFF. CDR3 in DNA: TGTGCCACCAGCAGACTAGGACAGGTGGATGAAAAACTGTTTTTT.

The rearrangement joins TRBV28 to TRBJ2-3; D call uncertain. The V gene lost 9 bases and the J gene lost 0 bases, with 25 bases spanning the gap. The CDR3 length is 18 residues. The germline CDR1 and CDR2 sequences are MDHEN and SYDVKM. CDR3 sequence: CASKFIIRLIKSTDTQYF. The CDR3 nucleotides are TGTGCCAGTAAATTTATCATTAGACTGATCAAGAGCACAGATACGCAGTATTTT. The variable domain in full, completed from reference TRBV28 and TRBJ2-3, reads DVKVTQSSRYLVKRTGEKVFLECVQDMDHENMFWYRQDPGLGLRLIYFSYDVKMKEKGDIPEGYSVSREKKERFSLILESASTNQTSMYLCASKFIIRLIKSTDTQYFGPGTRLTVL.

This clonotype was seen ten or more times. This chain uses TRBV20-1 with TRBJ2-1; 10 positions match TRBD2. Germline-derived CDR1 and CDR2 are DFQATT and SNEGSKA (reference sequence). The trim removed 3 bases at V and 0 bases at J, leaving 5 bases unmatched. CDR3 length: 16 amino acids. The CDR3 nucleotides read TGCAGTGCTAGCTCTAGCGGGAGAAGCTCCTACAATGAGCAGTTCTTC. Translation: CSASSSGRSSYNEQFF.

The chain joins TRBV20-1 to TRBJ2-7; D is unresolved. Looked up from germline, CDR1 is DFQATT and CDR2 is SNEGSKA (reference sequence). There are 12 residues in the CDR3. Trimming cost V 3 bases and J 0 bases, with 6 bases left between them. CDR3 nucleotide sequence: TGCAGTGCTAGGGCTACCTCCTACGAGCAGTACTTC. It encodes CSARATSYEQYF.

This clonotype was seen just once. The CDR3 ends on some other residue instead of the conserved phenylalanine or tryptophan, so this is likely a read error. The chain couples TRBV5-1 to TRBJ1-5; a weak D match, TRBD1 (5 bases). With 4 bases removed from V and 6 bases from J, the gap between germline ends came to 14 bases. The CDR3 is made up of 14 amino acids. From germline, CDR1 is SGHRS and CDR2 YFSETQ. The CDR3 spells CASSPGDSPQPQHL. CDR3 DNA sequence: TGCGCCAGCAGCCCCGGGGACTCCCCTCAGCCCCAGCATTTA.

Worth noting for this clonotype: A single base separates this from a much larger clone, so it may be a read error. The chain is built from TRBV6-5 and TRBJ2-7, with D tentatively TRBD1 (5 bases). The J call may be wrong; the DNA end is better matched by TRBJ2-1. CDR1 is MNHEY, CDR2 SVGAGI, per germline. CDR3 size: 14 residues. Here the CDR3 reads CASSYRQQSYEQFF. CDR3 bases: TGTGCCAGCAGTTACAGACAGCAATCCTACGAGCAGTTCTTC.

This clonotype was recorded at least ten times. The chain has TRBV6-6 and TRBJ2-6; 10 bases align to TRBD1. The CDR3 contains 21 residues. Germline V CDR1 and CDR2: MNHNY, SVGAGI (reference sequence). The junction had 13 bases not matched to a gene; V was cut back by 2 bases and J by 0 bases. CDR3 protein: CASSYLPGQGPKPSGANVLTF. The CDR3 DNA sequence: TGTGCCAGCAGTTACCTCCCGGGACAGGGGCCTAAACCCTCTGGGGCCAACGTCCTGACTTTC.

The CDR3 loop reads CASSLAGGVNIQYF. DNA for the CDR3: TGTGCCAGCAGCTTAGCTGGAGGGGTGAACATTCAGTACTTC. The chain links TRBV11-2 to TRBJ2-4, with D maybe TRBD2 (6 bases). V was shortened by 1 base and J by 7 bases, with 11 bases between the two germline ends. The CDR3 has 14 residues. The V gene's germline CDR1 is SGHAT and CDR2 FQNNGV. The full variable domain, its missing parts supplied by reference TRBV11-2 and TRBJ2-4, is EAGVAQSPRYKIIEKRQSVAFWCNPISGHATLYWYQQILGQGPKLLIQFQNNGVVDDSQLPKDRFSAERLKGVDSTLKIQPAKLEDSAVYLCASSLAGGVNIQYFGAGTRLSVL.

This clonotype was detected a few times. V gene TRBV5-5 combines with J gene TRBJ2-1; no definite D call. V shed 1 base and J shed 6 bases, with 8 bases lying between them. The CDR3 loop spans 13 amino acids. Germline CDR1 SGHKS, CDR2 YYEKEE (reference sequence). The CDR3, as DNA: TGTGCCAGCAGCTTGCGCAGCCCCAATGAGCAGTTCTTC. Translated, it gives CASSLRSPNEQFF.

The chain couples TRBV7-2 to TRBJ1-5; a possible D gene is TRBD1 (5 bases). Germline values: CDR1 SGHTA, CDR2 FQGNSA. Trimming cost V 1 base and J 10 bases, with 11 bases left between them. CDR3 length: 13 residues. For the CDR3, the DNA is TGTGCCAGCAGCTTAGGGGGGGAATTACCCCAGCATTTT. Its translation is CASSLGGELPQHF.

About this clonotype: A much larger clone lies a single base off, so this may be a read error. CDR3 amino acids: CASSLYSMDTEAFF. Written as DNA, the CDR3 is TGTGCCAGCAGTTTGTACAGCATGGACACTGAAGCTTTCTTT. The chain couples TRBV28 to TRBJ1-1, with D uncertain. The CDR3 runs to 14 residues. V shed 3 bases and J shed 3 bases, with 11 bases lying between them. CDR1 is MDHEN and CDR2 is SYDVKM in the germline V gene.